Listed below are T cell receptor beta chains from one sample, sequenced in a study of cytomegalovirus exposure and HLA in healthy donors. Assay: immunoSEQ multiplex PCR; the TCRdb copy retains only in-frame clones and omits some. The sample holds around 200,000 clones, approximately 79% seen once. Sequenced material: PBMCs. These receptors all stem from a woman aged 18 to 35 in good health and CMV-seronegative. Both conserved end residues are part of each CDR3. D genes are given only for firm matches. Only part of the rows carry a size: once, few, many, or a class if the clone is expanded.

J gene	clone size	D gene	V gene	CDR3 DNA	CDR3 protein
TRBJ2-7	.	.	TRBV2	TGTGCCAGCAGGGAAGATACCTACGAGCAGTACTTC	CASREDTYEQYF
TRBJ2-1	once	.	TRBV6-5	TGTGCCAGCAGCTACGAGGAGGGAGTGATGAATGAGCAGTTCTTC	CASSYEEGVMNEQFF
TRBJ2-7	once	TRBD2	TRBV4-1	TGCGCCAGCAGCCAAACTAGCGCGCGATACTACGAGCAGTACTTC	CASSQTSARYYEQYF
TRBJ2-7	.	TRBD1	TRBV5-4	TGTGCCAGCAGCAGGGGACAGCTCTACGAGCAGTACTTC	CASSRGQLYEQYF
TRBJ2-7	few	.	TRBV5-1	TGCGCCAGCAGCTTGGCCTTGGAGCCGGGCTACGAGCAGTACTTC	CASSLALEPGYEQYF
TRBJ2-7	once	.	TRBV27	TGTGCCAGCAGAGGCGGGGTCTACGAGCAGTACTTC	CASRGGVYEQYF
TRBJ2-6	.	.	TRBV6-1	TGTGCCAGCAGACGCGACAGCTCTGGGGCCAACGTCCTGACTTTC	CASRRDSSGANVLTF
TRBJ2-2	.	TRBD1	TRBV29-1	TGCAGCGTTTCCGGGACAGGATACACCGGGGAGCTGTTTTTT	CSVSGTGYTGELFF
TRBJ1-1	.	.	TRBV29-1	TGCAGCGTCGGGGGGAACCCTGAAGCTTTCTTT	CSVGGNPEAFF
TRBJ2-5	.	TRBD2	TRBV10-3	TGTGCCATCAGTGATAGCGGGGGGGCAGAGACCCAGTACTTC	CAISDSGGAETQYF
TRBJ2-7	.	TRBD2	TRBV10-2	TGCGCCAGCAGTGACTCCGGACTAGCGGGATTCTACGAGCAGTACTTC	CASSDSGLAGFYEQYF
TRBJ2-7	.	TRBD2	TRBV28	TGTGCCAGCAGTTTTCGGCGCGGGGGGGCTTCCTACGAGCAGTACTTC	CASSFRRGGASYEQYF
TRBJ1-1	.	TRBD1	TRBV29-1	TGCAGCGTTGAGACAGGGGGAGACACTGAAGCTTTCTTT	CSVETGGDTEAFF
TRBJ2-7	.	TRBD1	TRBV6-1	TGTGCCAGCAGTGATCGCCCCGACAGGGGCCTTTCGGCCGAGCAGTACTTC	CASSDRPDRGLSAEQYF
TRBJ2-4	.	.	TRBV28	TGTGCCAGCAGTTTATTGGGGGCGCTGGGAAACATTCAGTACTTC	CASSLLGALGNIQYF
TRBJ2-7	.	TRBD1	TRBV28	TGTGCCAGCAGTTCAACAGGGGGCGTCTACGAGCAGTACTTC	CASSSTGGVYEQYF
TRBJ1-4	.	TRBD1	TRBV9	TGTGCCAGCAGCGTAGCCGGCGGACAGGCTAATGAAAAACTGTTTTTT	CASSVAGGQANEKLFF
TRBJ2-7	few	TRBD1	TRBV28	TGTGCCAGCAGCCTTGGACAGGATATGTACGAGCAGTACTTC	CASSLGQDMYEQYF
TRBJ1-5	few	.	TRBV7-8	TGTGCCAGCAGCTTCGGACAGAGAGATCAGCCCCAGCATTTT	CASSFGQRDQPQHF
TRBJ1-6	.	.	TRBV27	TGTGCCAGCAGCCCCGCGAGCCCCTATAATTCACCCCTCCACTTT	CASSPASPYNSPLHF
TRBJ1-6	.	.	TRBV5-6	TGTGCCAGCAGCCAGGCCCGAGACGGCAGCCAACCCCTCCACTTT	CASSQARDGSQPLHF
TRBJ1-2	.	.	TRBV19	TGTGCCAGTAGTAAGCGGGCGCGGGGCTATGGCTACACCTTC	CASSKRARGYGYTF
TRBJ1-5	.	TRBD1	TRBV15	TGTGCCACCAGCAAGACAGGGAATCAGCCCCAGCATTTT	CATSKTGNQPQHF
TRBJ2-2	.	.	TRBV7-9	TGTGCCAGCAGCTTAACTTCCAGGGAATTCGGGGAGCTGTTTTTT	CASSLTSREFGELFF
TRBJ2-6	once	TRBD1	TRBV9	TGTGCCAGCAGCGGGGGACAGGGTCCATCCTTCTCTGGGGCCAACGTCCTGACTTTC	CASSGGQGPSFSGANVLTF
TRBJ2-3	.	TRBD2	TRBV2	TGTGCCAGCAGTGAGTGGCTAGCGGGGGCAGATACGCAGTATTTT	CASSEWLAGADTQYF
TRBJ2-5	.	TRBD2	TRBV9	TGTGCCAGCAGCGTAGGTGGCGGGGGGGCGGAGACCCAGTACTTC	CASSVGGGGAETQYF
TRBJ2-1	.	.	TRBV21-1	TGTGCCAGCAGCACCCCGGGACTAGCTGACTCCTACAATGAGCAGTTCTTC	CASSTPGLADSYNEQFF
TRBJ2-7	few	TRBD2	TRBV6-1	TGTGCCAGCAGTGGTCCTGCCAGGCCGGGGGGCGAGCAGTACTTC	CASSGPARPGGEQYF
TRBJ2-5	.	TRBD2	TRBV5-1	TGCGCCAGCAGCTTTACCGGGACTAGCGGCTACCAAGAGACCCAGTACTTC	CASSFTGTSGYQETQYF
TRBJ1-5	.	TRBD1	TRBV6-5	TGTGCCAGCAGCCCCCGGACAGGGAATCAGCCCCAGCATTTT	CASSPRTGNQPQHF
TRBJ2-7	.	.	TRBV9	TGTGCCAGCAGCGTAGACGGGAGTCAACGGGAGCAGTACTTC	CASSVDGSQREQYF
TRBJ2-5	.	TRBD2	TRBV10-3	TGTGCCACTTCTAGCGGGAGATACGAGACCCAGTACTTC	CATSSGRYETQYF
TRBJ2-1	.	TRBD2	TRBV6-5	TGTGCCAGCAGTACAGGACTAGCGGGGGGGCAGTTCTTC	CASSTGLAGGQFF
TRBJ1-4	.	.	TRBV7-9	TGTGCCAGCAGCTTCCGAGACCCCCGAGGGGAAAAACTGTTTTTT	CASSFRDPRGEKLFF